Presented here are 22 T cell receptor beta chains from one specimen sequenced in a study of blood T cell repertoires in COVID-19. Generated by immunoSEQ multiplex PCR, the TCRdb table keeps only in-frame clones and is missing some. The sample yields a few hundred thousand clones, approximately 75% seen once. The sample taken for sequencing was PBMCs or T cells enriched from blood (not recorded which). The receptors originated from a man aged 40-50 years who had recovered from COVID-19.

V usage is TRBV30 and J usage is TRBJ2-1, with 9 bases matching TRBD2. V trimming: 0 bases; J trimming: 14 bases; junction bases outside the gene matches: 5. The CDR3 is 12 residues long. CDR1 GTSNPN and CDR2 SVGIG come from the germline V gene (reference sequence). CDR3 in amino acids: CAWSVGGTSKFF. CDR3 DNA: TGTGCCTGGAGTGTTGGTGGGACTAGCAAGTTCTTC.

The V call is TRBV6-1, the J call TRBJ1-2; D is unresolved. Per germline, CDR1 MNHNS and CDR2 SASEGT. The CDR3 has 14 residues. V lost 2 bases and J lost 6, with 13 bases in between. The CDR3 DNA reads as TGTGCCAGCAGTGAAAGTGGTATCCAGGATGGCTACACCTTC. Amino acids: CASSESGIQDGYTF.

The chain carries TRBV15 and TRBJ2-7; 8 bases map to TRBD1. The CDR3 covers 13 residues. After removal of 4 bases from V and 5 bases from J, the junction contained 4 bases not matched to a gene. Germline V gene lookup returns CDR1 LNHNV and CDR2 YYDKDF (reference sequence). CDR3 amino acids: CATSTGQGNEQYF. The CDR3 DNA follows: TGTGCCACCAGCACAGGACAGGGTAACGAGCAGTACTTC.

This clone was detected only once. The chain couples TRBV5-1 to TRBJ2-1; D is undetermined. Trimming removed 5 bases at V and 2 bases at J, with 17 bases between. The CDR3 contains 16 residues. Germline CDR1 and CDR2: SGHRS and YFSETQ. CDR3 region: CASRPGSRATYNEQFF. The CDR3 nucleotides are TGCGCCAGCAGGCCCGGTTCCCGAGCTACCTACAATGAGCAGTTCTTC.

The CDR3 protein is CASKRPGLSIAGVLSDEQFF. The CDR3 bases are TGTGCCAGCAAGCGACCGGGACTCAGTATAGCGGGAGTATTGAGTGATGAGCAGTTCTTC. The V gene is TRBV27, the J gene TRBJ2-1; 9 bases agree with TRBD2. CDR1 MNHEY and CDR2 SMNVEV come from the germline V gene (reference sequence). With V trimmed by 7 bases and J by 8 bases, 27 bases remained unmatched. CDR3 size: 20 residues.

The chain uses TRBV12-5 and TRBJ1-1; no reliable D call. CDR1 is LGHNT and CDR2 is FRNRAP in the germline V gene. CDR3 length equals 14 residues. V was shortened by 4 bases and J by 2 bases, with 11 bases between the two germline ends. As DNA, the CDR3 is TGTGCTAGTGGTTCCGACGGGTTTAACACTGAAGCTTTCTTT. Protein: CASGSDGFNTEAFF.

This clone was seen a few times. The chain joins TRBV9 to TRBJ2-1, with D maybe TRBD2 (6 bases). Trimming cost V 0 bases and J 10 bases, with 23 bases left between them. Germline values: CDR1 SGDLS, CDR2 YYNGEE. CDR3 length: 17 amino acids. CDR3 loop: CASSVEGRRGATTEQFF. Here the CDR3 DNA reads TGTGCCAGCAGCGTAGAAGGACGGAGGGGCGCCACCACGGAGCAGTTCTTC.

This clone was picked up a small number of times. This CDR3 reads CASRGTSGGTNEQFF. CDR3 DNA sequence: TGTGCCAGCAGGGGGACTAGCGGGGGGACCAATGAGCAGTTCTTC. V and J are TRBV2 and TRBJ2-1, with 15 bases matching TRBD2. The CDR3 is made up of 15 amino acids. V was pared by 6 bases and J by 6 bases, with 3 bases of the junction left unmatched. Germline V CDR1 and CDR2: SNHLY, FYNNEI.

Comment on this clone: A much more abundant neighbour one base away suggests this may be a read error. The chain employs TRBV3-1 (or the pseudogene TRBV3-2) and TRBJ2-2; D gene uncertain. This CDR3 is built from 14 residues. V was pared by 1 base and J by 6 bases, with 9 bases between. Germline CDR1 and CDR2: LGHDT and YNNKEL (reference sequence). The CDR3 coding sequence is TGTGCCAGCAGCCAAGCTAGAGGTGCCGGGGAGCTGTTTTTT. As protein: CASSQARGAGELFF.

The J gene is TRBJ2-7, the V gene TRBV12-3 or TRBV12-4, with D hard to call. V shed 7 bases and J shed 1 base, with 5 bases lying between them. This CDR3 is 11 amino acids long. The CDR3 loop reads CASILSYEQYF. The CDR3 DNA follows: TGTGCCAGCATCCTTTCCTACGAGCAGTACTTC.

V and J are TRBV6-5 and TRBJ1-2; D may be TRBD1 (6 bases). Per the germline V gene, CDR1 is MNHEY and CDR2 is SVGAGI. This CDR3 spans 15 amino acids. V lost 2 bases to trimming and J lost 6 bases, with 16 bases between them. The CDR3 DNA follows: TGTGCCAGCAGTTACACCTCCGACAGGTCGGATGGCTACACCTTC. It codes for CASSYTSDRSDGYTF.

The rearrangement links TRBV20-1 to TRBJ1-2; 7 bases fit TRBD1. V trimming: 5 bases; J trimming: 3 bases; junction bases outside the gene matches: 0. The V gene's germline CDR1 is DFQATT and CDR2 SNEGSKA (reference sequence). The CDR3 length is 11 residues. CDR3 sequence: CSAQGDYGYTF. CDR3 in DNA: TGCAGTGCTCAGGGGGACTATGGCTACACCTTC.

The chain carries TRBV23-1 and TRBJ2-5; possibly TRBD1 for D (5 bases). TRBV23-1 is noted as an ORF with a role that remains uncertain. The CDR3 covers 15 residues. The V end lost 6 bases, the J end lost 7 bases, and 21 bases lay between the germline ends. This CDR3 reads CASRPMGQDGGTQYF. In DNA, the CDR3 is TGCGCCAGCAGACCTATGGGGCAGGATGGTGGGACCCAGTACTTC.

The rearrangement uses TRBV7-3 and TRBJ1-5; 8 bases are shared with TRBD1. CDR3 size: 16 residues. V lost 2 bases, J lost 5 bases, and 8 bases stayed unmatched. Germline CDR1 is SGHTA and CDR2 is FQGTGA. Here the CDR3 DNA reads TGTGCCAGCAGCTTACACGGGACAGGAGGCTATCAGCCCCAGCATTTT. It encodes CASSLHGTGGYQPQHF.

This sequence joins TRBV11-2 and TRBJ2-7; D may be TRBD2 (5 bases). V was trimmed by 3 bases and J by 5 bases, leaving 11 bases between them. In germline, CDR1 is SGHAT, CDR2 FQNNGV. This CDR3 comprises 13 residues. CDR3 nucleotide sequence: TGTGCCAGCAGCTTCCACACTAGAGACGAGCAGTACTTC. It is translated as CASSFHTRDEQYF. The variable domain in full, with the rest retrieved from reference TRBV11-2 and TRBJ2-7, is EAGVAQSPRYKIIEKRQSVAFWCNPISGHATLYWYQQILGQGPKLLIQFQNNGVVDDSQLPKDRFSAERLKGVDSTLKIQPAKLEDSAVYLCASSFHTRDEQYFGPGTRLTVT.

The rearrangement links TRBV5-4 to TRBJ1-1, with 7 nucleotides matching TRBD1. Losses at the gene ends were 3 bases for V and 5 bases for J; bases not matched to a gene: 16. This CDR3 spans 17 amino acids. CDR1 is SGHNT and CDR2 is YYREEE in the germline V gene (reference sequence). CDR3: CASSSPESTGVETEAFF. CDR3 DNA: TGTGCCAGCAGCTCGCCCGAATCCACAGGGGTTGAAACTGAAGCTTTCTTT.

The chain recombines TRBV6-6 with TRBJ2-5, with D perhaps matching TRBD1 (6 bases). The V end was cut by 6 bases, the J end by 2 bases, with 13 bases between. CDR3 size: 14 residues. Germline CDR1 MNHNY, CDR2 SVGAGI (reference sequence). The chain's CDR3 is CASRETGRQETQYF. DNA of the CDR3: TGTGCCAGCAGGGAGACAGGTCGACAAGAGACCCAGTACTTC.

V and J are TRBV19 and TRBJ1-1; 7 bases align to TRBD1. Germline values: CDR1 LNHDA, CDR2 SQIVND (reference sequence). This CDR3 spans 14 amino acids. V shed 7 bases, J shed 1 base, and the junction held 6 bases outside the gene matches. CDR3 residues: CASTPTGRNTEAFF. The CDR3 nucleotides read TGTGCCAGTACCCCGACAGGGAGGAACACTGAAGCTTTCTTT.

The gene calls are TRBV30 and TRBJ1-5; 7 bases map to TRBD1. This CDR3 is built from 15 residues. With V trimmed by 2 bases and J by 0 bases, 4 bases remained unmatched. CDR1 and CDR2 from the germline V gene are GTSNPN and SVGIG (reference sequence). The CDR3 bases are TGTGCCTGGAGTTCGGGACAGAATAGCAATCAGCCCCAGCATTTT. Translating it yields CAWSSGQNSNQPQHF.

The rearrangement joins TRBV13 to TRBJ2-7; perhaps TRBD1 as D (6 bases). Between the trimmed V and J ends, which lost 5 bases and 6 bases, there was a span of 17 bases. Germline values: CDR1 PRHDT, CDR2 FYEKMQ (reference sequence). The CDR3 runs 14 residues. In nucleotides, the CDR3 is TGTGCCAGCAGCCAAGGGGGTACAGGGCTCGAGCAGTACTTC. Protein: CASSQGGTGLEQYF.

V usage is TRBV29-1 and J usage is TRBJ2-1; a weak D match, TRBD1 (5 bases). The CDR3 covers 13 residues. V dropped 5 bases and J dropped 3 bases, with 11 bases sitting between them. Germline V gives CDR1 SQVTM, CDR2 ANQGSEA. Here the CDR3 DNA reads TGCAGCGTTCGCCCAGGGAACTACAATGAGCAGTTCTTC. Its translation: CSVRPGNYNEQFF.

V usage is TRBV12-5 and J usage is TRBJ2-1; TRBD2 agrees at 7 bases. The CDR3 runs 11 residues. In germline, CDR1 is LGHNT, CDR2 FRNRAP. V was pared by 11 bases and J by 7 bases, with 5 bases of the junction left unmatched. The CDR3 here is CAPGGRNEQFF. In DNA form, the CDR3 reads TGTGCTCCCGGGGGGAGGAATGAGCAGTTCTTC. Filled out from reference TRBV12-5 and TRBJ2-1, the complete variable domain reads DARVTQTPRHKVTEMGQEVTMRCQPILGHNTVFWYRQTMMQGLELLAYFRNRAPLDDSGMPKDRFSAEMPDATLATLKIQPSEPRDSAVYFCAPGGRNEQFFGPGTRLTVL.